The 22 T cell receptor beta chains below were found in one sample sequenced in a study of primary melanoma T cells and metastatic recurrence. Libraries were prepared by immunoSEQ multiplex PCR; TCRdb keeps only in-frame clonotypes and omits some of them. The table shows a few hundred clones, with 70% to 80% occurring only once. The specimen was melanoma tumor tissue. The receptors derive from a human donor with melanoma.

This clone occurred a few times. The chain combines TRBV18 with TRBJ1-2, with 7 bases matching TRBD1. J was trimmed by 6 bases and V by 2 bases; bases with no gene match: 6. The germline V gene has CDR1 KGHSH and CDR2 LQKENI. The CDR3 runs 14 residues. CDR3 DNA sequence: TGTGCCAGCTCACCATCGGGGACAGCCCATGGCTACACCTTC. Translation gives CASSPSGTAHGYTF.

The genes are TRBV7-6 and TRBJ2-2, with 7 positions matching TRBD1. Germline trimming cut 1 base from V and 6 bases from J; bases unmatched to any gene: 2. The germline gives CDR1 SGHVS, CDR2 FNYEAQ. This CDR3 has 14 residues. In DNA form, the CDR3 reads TGTGCCAGCAGCTTAGACAGGGGTGCCGGGGAGCTGTTTTTT. Its translation is CASSLDRGAGELFF.

The chain combines TRBV18 with TRBJ1-1; maybe TRBD1 (5 bases). Per the germline V gene, CDR1 is KGHSH and CDR2 is LQKENI. The CDR3 runs 14 residues. V lost 3 bases to trimming and J lost 1 base, with 9 bases between them. For the CDR3, the DNA is TGTGCCAGCTCACCCACGGGGGGGAACACTGAAGCTTTCTTT. This sequence encodes CASSPTGGNTEAFF.

The table lists this clone with a count of one. The V gene is TRBV2, the J gene TRBJ2-3, with D possibly TRBD2 on 6 matching bases. Germline V gene data show CDR1 as SNHLY and CDR2 as FYNNEI. Trimming shortened V by 6 bases and J by 1 base, and 11 bases separated the two germline ends. The CDR3 extends over 14 amino acids. CDR3 in DNA: TGTGCCAGCAGGGGGGGACTTCGCACAGATACGCAGTATTTT. Amino acid sequence: CASRGGLRTDTQYF.

The J gene is TRBJ1-2, the V gene TRBV10-3; D uncertain. Trimming stripped 0 bases from V and 2 bases from J, with 7 bases between. CDR1 and CDR2 from the germline V gene are ENHRY and SYGVKD. The CDR3 is 14 residues long. DNA of the CDR3: TGTGCCATCAGTGAGTCCGCAGCAAACTATGGCTACACCTTC. It is translated as CAISESAANYGYTF.

About this clone itself: Other DNA sequences in the same sample also yield this CDR3. The chain employs TRBV28 and TRBJ1-2; D is undetermined. This CDR3 spans 13 amino acids. Germline CDR1 and CDR2: MDHEN and SYDVKM. The V end was cut by 4 bases, the J end by 2 bases, with 8 bases between. The CDR3 DNA sequence: TGTGCCAGCAGTTCGGCGTTGAACTATGGCTACACCTTC. As protein: CASSSALNYGYTF.

The chain recombines TRBV6-8 with TRBJ1-6; D may be TRBD1 (5 bases). This CDR3 has 15 residues. V lost 7 bases and J lost 8, with 18 bases in between. The germline V gene encodes CDR1 MNHGY and CDR2 SAAAGT. CDR3 protein: CASTTKGTAYSPLHF. The DNA for the CDR3 is TGTGCCAGCACTACCAAAGGGACGGCATATTCACCCCTCCACTTT.

This chain connects TRBV6-8 to TRBJ1-3; D remains ambiguous. Trimming removed 5 bases from V and 3 bases from J, with 8 bases in between. The germline V gene encodes CDR1 MNHGY and CDR2 SAAAGT. The CDR3 has 13 amino acids. For the CDR3, the DNA is TGTGCCAGCAGTGTAGGCAATGGAAACACCATATATTTT. Protein sequence: CASSVGNGNTIYF.

V gene TRBV19 combines with J gene TRBJ1-1; no firm D call. Per the germline V gene, CDR1 is LNHDA and CDR2 is SQIVND (reference sequence). V shed 1 base and J shed 1 base, with 4 bases lying between them. There are 13 residues in the CDR3. The CDR3 loop reads CASSIGQNTEAFF. The CDR3 DNA reads TGTGCCAGTAGTATAGGGCAGAACACTGAAGCTTTCTTT.

This chain uses TRBV28 with TRBJ1-1, with 7 bases lining up with TRBD1. The germline V gene encodes CDR1 MDHEN and CDR2 SYDVKM. With V trimmed by 2 bases and J by 3 bases, 21 bases remained unmatched. CDR3 length equals 20 residues. The CDR3 is CASSLRETGSGLPPDTEAFF. The CDR3 DNA follows: TGTGCCAGCAGTTTAAGAGAGACAGGGAGTGGATTGCCGCCAGACACTGAAGCTTTCTTT.

In this sample, this clone turned up once. The chain couples TRBV4-1 to TRBJ1-1; D not resolved. This CDR3 has 14 amino acids. Germline loops: CDR1 MGHRA, CDR2 YSYEKL. Trimming left V 0 bases short and J 7 bases short, with 12 bases between. The CDR3: CASSQELLGDEAFF. The CDR3 DNA reads as TGCGCCAGCAGCCAAGAGCTTCTCGGGGATGAAGCTTTCTTT.

This clone was seen more than once but under ten times. The chain links TRBV30 to TRBJ1-6; D gene unclear. V lost 5 bases and J lost 0, with 17 bases in between. Per germline, CDR1 GTSNPN and CDR2 SVGIG (reference sequence). This CDR3 spans 17 amino acids. Here the CDR3 reads CAWDKGRLSSYNSPLHF. The CDR3 coding sequence is TGTGCCTGGGACAAAGGACGCCTGAGCTCCTATAATTCACCCCTCCACTTT.

This rearrangement joins TRBV30 to TRBJ1-6; D not resolved. The CDR3 has 12 amino acids. Trimming left V 0 bases short and J 16 bases short, with 13 bases between. Germline loops: CDR1 GTSNPN, CDR2 SVGIG (reference sequence). Here the CDR3 reads CAWSVLPKPLHF. The CDR3 DNA sequence: TGTGCCTGGAGTGTACTCCCTAAGCCTCTCCACTTT.

CDR3 in amino acids: CASSGRDGYTF. DNA for the CDR3: TGTGCCAGCAGTGGCAGGGATGGCTACACCTTC. The chain has TRBV6-4 and TRBJ1-2; tentatively, D is TRBD1 (5 bases). The CDR3 is made up of 11 amino acids. V dropped 4 bases and J dropped 6 bases, with 6 bases sitting between them. Germline V CDR1 and CDR2: MRHNA, SNTAGT.

The V call is TRBV14, the J call TRBJ1-2; D not certain. This CDR3 spans 15 amino acids. Germline CDR1 SGHDN, CDR2 FVKESK. Trimming removed 1 base from V and 3 bases from J, with 12 bases in between. This CDR3 is CASSQVGLPDYGYTF. DNA for the CDR3: TGTGCCAGCAGCCAAGTGGGCCTTCCAGACTATGGCTACACCTTC.

The rearrangement links TRBV18 to TRBJ2-7; 12 bases match TRBD1. Trimming at V came to 6 bases and at J to 0 bases, leaving 12 bases not matched to a gene. The germline CDR1 and CDR2 sequences are KGHSH and LQKENI. The CDR3 has 18 residues. The DNA of the CDR3 is TGTGCCAGCTCCACTCCGGGACAGGGGGCCACTACCTCCTACGAGCAGTACTTC. Its protein product is CASSTPGQGATTSYEQYF.

CDR3 residues: CASSGDPQYGTSGGAGEQFF. CDR3 DNA: TGTGCCAGCAGCGGCGATCCTCAGTACGGGACTAGCGGGGGGGCCGGTGAGCAGTTCTTC. The rearrangement joins TRBV11-3 to TRBJ2-1; 16 bases are shared with TRBD2. CDR1 is SGHNT and CDR2 is YENEEA in the germline V gene. The CDR3 totals 20 residues. The ends lost 5 bases at V and 9 bases at J; junction bases unmatched: 19. Complete variable domain (other parts from reference TRBV11-3 and TRBJ2-1): EAGVVQSPRYKIIEKKQPVAFWCNPISGHNTLYWYLQNLGQGPELLIRYENEEAVDDSQLPKDRFSAERLKGVDSTLKIQPAELGDSAVYLCASSGDPQYGTSGGAGEQFFGPGTRLTVL.

The genes are TRBV11-3 and TRBJ2-2; tentatively, D is TRBD1 (5 bases). The CDR3 runs 14 residues. Germline CDR1 SGHNT, CDR2 YENEEA. V dropped 4 bases and J dropped 7 bases, with 13 bases sitting between them. CDR3 coding DNA: TGTGCCAGCAGCTCCGACCACAGGAGCGGGGAGCTGTTTTTT. Amino acid sequence: CASSSDHRSGELFF.

CDR3 coding DNA: TGTGCCAGTAGTATAGATCTCCTATCGGGCGTGGGTAGCTATGGCTACACCTTC. It codes for CASSIDLLSGVGSYGYTF. The chain has TRBV19 and TRBJ1-2; D is undetermined. This CDR3 region has 18 residues. Germline loops: CDR1 LNHDA, CDR2 SQIVND (reference sequence). Trimming pared 0 bases from V and 4 bases from J, leaving 21 bases between.

The DNA for the CDR3 is TGTGCCAGCAGCTTCCGTCGGGGGACAGGGGGCCACGAGCAGTACTTC. This codes for CASSFRRGTGGHEQYF. V and J are TRBV11-3 and TRBJ2-7; 12 positions match TRBD1. CDR3 length equals 16 residues. The ends lost 3 bases at V and 5 bases at J; junction bases unmatched: 8. Germline V lookup: CDR1 SGHNT, CDR2 YENEEA.

The chain uses TRBV18 and TRBJ1-1, with 8 bases aligning to TRBD1. After removal of 6 bases from V and 4 bases from J, the junction contained 7 bases not matched to a gene. The CDR3 covers 14 residues. Germline-derived CDR1 and CDR2 are KGHSH and LQKENI. The CDR3 DNA reads TGTGCCAGCTCCCGACAGGGGTCGACCACTGAAGCTTTCTTT. Encoded protein: CASSRQGSTTEAFF. The full variable domain, rest sourced from reference TRBV18 and TRBJ1-1, is NAGVMQNPRHLVRRRGQEARLRCSPMKGHSHVYWYRQLPEEGLKFMVYLQKENIIDESGMPKERFSAEFPKEGPSILRIQQVVRGDSAAYFCASSRQGSTTEAFFGQGTRLTVV.

This chain joins TRBV10-3 and TRBJ2-1, with 12 nucleotides matching TRBD2. CDR3 length equals 17 residues. V lost 0 bases, J lost 1 base, and 1 base stayed unmatched. Germline CDR1 reads ENHRY; CDR2 reads SYGVKD. Here the CDR3 DNA reads TGTGCCATCAGTGAGTCGACTAGCGGGGGATCCTACAATGAGCAGTTCTTC. It encodes CAISESTSGGSYNEQFF.